Each of the 2 T cell receptor beta chains below was sequenced from the same sample in a study of T cell changes during pregnancy in multiple sclerosis. Method: immunoSEQ multiplex PCR; TCRdb's copy keeps in-frame clones and lacks some. The sample gives about 120,000 clones, 93% of which show up once; roughly 5.7% is in the top ten. The material sequenced was peripheral blood, taken before pregnancy. All receptors derive from a female donor with multiple sclerosis, enrolled in a pregnancy study.

The rearrangement uses TRBV6-1 and TRBJ1-2; no clear D. V gave up 2 bases and J gave up 8 bases, with 15 bases separating them. The CDR3 spans 14 residues. The germline V gene has CDR1 MNHNS and CDR2 SASEGT. The CDR3 is CASSEYPGLGGYTF. The CDR3 nucleotides are TGTGCCAGCAGTGAATACCCCGGACTGGGAGGCTACACCTTC.

V usage is TRBV4-2 and J usage is TRBJ1-1, with D tentatively TRBD1 (5 bases). This CDR3 spans 15 amino acids. V lost 6 bases to trimming and J lost 3 bases, with 17 bases between them. Germline CDR1 is LGHNA and CDR2 is YNFKEQ. Here the CDR3 reads CASSNPRGTYTEAFF. In DNA, the CDR3 is TGTGCCAGCAGTAACCCCCGGGGGACTTACACTGAAGCTTTCTTT.